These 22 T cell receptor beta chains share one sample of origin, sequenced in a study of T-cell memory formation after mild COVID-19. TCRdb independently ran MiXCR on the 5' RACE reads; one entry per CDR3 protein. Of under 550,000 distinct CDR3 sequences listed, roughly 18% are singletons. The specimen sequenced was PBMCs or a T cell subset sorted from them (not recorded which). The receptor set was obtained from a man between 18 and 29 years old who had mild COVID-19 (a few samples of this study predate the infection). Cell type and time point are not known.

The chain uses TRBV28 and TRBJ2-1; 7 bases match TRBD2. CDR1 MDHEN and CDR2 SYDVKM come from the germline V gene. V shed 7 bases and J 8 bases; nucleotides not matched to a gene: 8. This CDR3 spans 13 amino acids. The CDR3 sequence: CASKRSREDEQFF. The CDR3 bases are TGTGCCAGCAAGCGAAGCCGGGAGGATGAGCAGTTCTTC.

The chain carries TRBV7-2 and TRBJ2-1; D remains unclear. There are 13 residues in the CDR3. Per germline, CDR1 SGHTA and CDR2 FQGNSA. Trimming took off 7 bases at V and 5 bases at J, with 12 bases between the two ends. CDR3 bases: TGTGCCAGCAAAAAGTACACTGACAATGAGCAGTTCTTC. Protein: CASKKYTDNEQFF.

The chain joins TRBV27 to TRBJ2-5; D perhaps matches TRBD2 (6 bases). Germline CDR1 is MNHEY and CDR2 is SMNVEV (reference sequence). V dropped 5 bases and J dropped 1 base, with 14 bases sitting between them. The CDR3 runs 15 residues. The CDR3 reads CASSLARGSQETQYF. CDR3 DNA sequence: TGTGCCAGCAGTCTAGCTCGGGGGAGCCAAGAGACCCAGTACTTC.

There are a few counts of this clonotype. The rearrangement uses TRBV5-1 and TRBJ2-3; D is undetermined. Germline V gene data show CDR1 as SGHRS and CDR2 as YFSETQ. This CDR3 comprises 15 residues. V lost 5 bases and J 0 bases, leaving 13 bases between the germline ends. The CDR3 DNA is TGCGCCAGCAGAAAGACTGTTCCTAGCACAGATACGCAGTATTTT. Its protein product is CASRKTVPSTDTQYF. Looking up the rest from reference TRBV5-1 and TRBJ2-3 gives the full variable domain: KAGVTQTPRYLIKTRGQQVTLSCSPISGHRSVSWYQQTPGQGLQFLFEYFSETQRNKGNFPGRFSGRQFSNSRSEMNVSTLELGDSALYLCASRKTVPSTDTQYFGPGTRLTVL.

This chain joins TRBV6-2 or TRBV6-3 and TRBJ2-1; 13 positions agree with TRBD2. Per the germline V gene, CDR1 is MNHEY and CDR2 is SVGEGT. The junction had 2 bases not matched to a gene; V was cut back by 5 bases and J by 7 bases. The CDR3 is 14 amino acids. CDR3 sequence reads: CASSGTSGMNEQFF. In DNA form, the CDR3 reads TGTGCCAGCAGTGGGACTAGCGGGATGAATGAGCAGTTCTTC.

CDR3 nucleotide sequence: TGTGCCAGCAGCTTGCGGGGGACCGAGCAGTACTTC. It yields the protein CASSLRGTEQYF. The V and J genes are TRBV11-2 and TRBJ2-7, with 7 bases fitting TRBD2. Germline CDR1 SGHAT, CDR2 FQNNGV. V lost 3 bases, J lost 6 bases, and 2 bases stayed unmatched. This CDR3 region has 12 residues.

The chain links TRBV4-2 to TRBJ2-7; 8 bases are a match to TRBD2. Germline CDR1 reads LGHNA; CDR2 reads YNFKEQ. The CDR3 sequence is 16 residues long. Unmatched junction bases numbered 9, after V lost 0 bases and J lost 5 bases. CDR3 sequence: CASSQETGTRIDEQYF. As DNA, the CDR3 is TGTGCCAGCAGCCAAGAAACCGGGACTAGAATAGACGAGCAGTACTTC.

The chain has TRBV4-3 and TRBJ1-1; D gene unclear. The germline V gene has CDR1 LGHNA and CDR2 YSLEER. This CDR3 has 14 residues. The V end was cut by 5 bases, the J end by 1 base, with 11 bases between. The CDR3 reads CASSVTVENTEAFF. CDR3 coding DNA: TGCGCCAGCAGCGTGACCGTAGAGAACACTGAAGCTTTCTTT.

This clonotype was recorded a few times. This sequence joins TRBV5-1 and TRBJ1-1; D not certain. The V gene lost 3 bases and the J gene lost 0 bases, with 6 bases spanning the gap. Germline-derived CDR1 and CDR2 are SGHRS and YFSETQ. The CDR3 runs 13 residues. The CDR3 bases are TGCGCCAGCAGCTGGAGAATGAACACTGAAGCTTTCTTT. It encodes CASSWRMNTEAFF.

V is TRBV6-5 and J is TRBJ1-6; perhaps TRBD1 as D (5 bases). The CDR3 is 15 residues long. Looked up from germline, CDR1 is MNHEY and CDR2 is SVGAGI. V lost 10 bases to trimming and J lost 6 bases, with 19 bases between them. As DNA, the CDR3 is TGTGCCACCACCTGGGCGAGGGGAGCTAATTCACCCCTCCACTTT. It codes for CATTWARGANSPLHF.

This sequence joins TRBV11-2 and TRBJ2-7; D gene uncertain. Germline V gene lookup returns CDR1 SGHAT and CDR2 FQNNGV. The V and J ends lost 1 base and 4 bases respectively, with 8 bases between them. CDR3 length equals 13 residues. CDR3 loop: CASSLVPSYEQYF. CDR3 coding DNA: TGTGCCAGCAGCTTAGTTCCCAGTTACGAGCAGTACTTC.

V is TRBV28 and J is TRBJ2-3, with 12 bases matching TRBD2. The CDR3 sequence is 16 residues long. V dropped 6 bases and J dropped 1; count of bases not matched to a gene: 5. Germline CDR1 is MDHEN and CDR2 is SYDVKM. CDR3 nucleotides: TGTGCCAGCAGCACCCGACTAGCGGGGGGCACAGATACGCAGTATTTT. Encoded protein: CASSTRLAGGTDTQYF. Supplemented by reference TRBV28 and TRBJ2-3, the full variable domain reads DVKVTQSSRYLVKRTGEKVFLECVQDMDHENMFWYRQDPGLGLRLIYFSYDVKMKEKGDIPEGYSVSREKKERFSLILESASTNQTSMYLCASSTRLAGGTDTQYFGPGTRLTVL.

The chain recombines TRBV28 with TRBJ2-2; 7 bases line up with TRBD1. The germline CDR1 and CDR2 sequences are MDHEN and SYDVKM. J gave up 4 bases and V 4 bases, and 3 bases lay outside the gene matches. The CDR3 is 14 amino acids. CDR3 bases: TGTGCCAGCAGTTCCACAGGGGCCACCGGGGAGCTGTTTTTT. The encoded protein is CASSSTGATGELFF. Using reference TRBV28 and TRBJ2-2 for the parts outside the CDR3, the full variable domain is DVKVTQSSRYLVKRTGEKVFLECVQDMDHENMFWYRQDPGLGLRLIYFSYDVKMKEKGDIPEGYSVSREKKERFSLILESASTNQTSMYLCASSSTGATGELFFGEGSRLTVL.

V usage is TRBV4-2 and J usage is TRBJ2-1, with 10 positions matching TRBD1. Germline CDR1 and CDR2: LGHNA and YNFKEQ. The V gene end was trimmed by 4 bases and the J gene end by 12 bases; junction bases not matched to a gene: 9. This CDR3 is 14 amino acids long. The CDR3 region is CASSPGTGVVGQFF. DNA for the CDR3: TGTGCCAGCAGCCCCGGGACAGGGGTGGTGGGGCAGTTCTTC.

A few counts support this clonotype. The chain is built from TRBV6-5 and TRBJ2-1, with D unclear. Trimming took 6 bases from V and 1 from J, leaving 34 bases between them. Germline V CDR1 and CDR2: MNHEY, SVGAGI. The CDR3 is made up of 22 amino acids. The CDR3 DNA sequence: TGTGCCAGCAGCCTCAGAGCAGCCGCCCTTTCACTTAGTGCAGTTTCCTACAATGAGCAGTTCTTC. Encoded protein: CASSLRAAALSLSAVSYNEQFF.

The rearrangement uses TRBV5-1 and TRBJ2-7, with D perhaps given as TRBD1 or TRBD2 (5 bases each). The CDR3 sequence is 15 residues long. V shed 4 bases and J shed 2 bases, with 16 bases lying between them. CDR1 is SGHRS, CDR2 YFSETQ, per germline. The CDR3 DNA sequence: TGCGCCAGCAGCGCAGTCGGGACGGGGACCTACGAGCAGTACTTC. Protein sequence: CASSAVGTGTYEQYF.

CDR3: CASTRDRGRTNVLTF. DNA of the CDR3: TGCGCCAGCACGCGCGACAGGGGAAGGACCAACGTCCTGACTTTC. V and J are TRBV5-1 and TRBJ2-6; 8 bases fit TRBD1. From germline, CDR1 is SGHRS and CDR2 YFSETQ. The CDR3 has 15 amino acids. The V segment lost 6 bases and the J segment 8 bases; nucleotides outside the gene matches: 10.

The CDR3 DNA reads as TGTGCCAGCAGCTTCCAAGGGACAGGGGGTCCCTACGAGCAGTACTTC. This codes for CASSFQGTGGPYEQYF. The chain is built from TRBV9 and TRBJ2-7, with 11 bases fitting TRBD1. The V segment lost 4 bases and the J segment 2 bases; nucleotides outside the gene matches: 8. Germline-derived CDR1 and CDR2 are SGDLS and YYNGEE. The CDR3 runs 16 residues.

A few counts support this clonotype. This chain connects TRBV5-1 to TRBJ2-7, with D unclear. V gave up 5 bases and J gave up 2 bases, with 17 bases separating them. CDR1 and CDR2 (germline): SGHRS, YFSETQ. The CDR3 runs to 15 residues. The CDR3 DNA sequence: TGCGCCAGCAGTTCAAAAAACCGGAGAGCCTACGAGCAGTACTTC. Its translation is CASSSKNRRAYEQYF.

CDR3 nucleotides: TGTGCCAGCAGCTATTTTCCGGGACCCTACGAGCAGTACGTC. This sequence encodes CASSYFPGPYEQYV. The chain has TRBV7-2 and TRBJ2-7; D may match TRBD1 or TRBD2 (5 bases each). Trimming pared 4 bases from V and 2 bases from J, leaving 12 bases between. Germline V gives CDR1 SGHTA, CDR2 FQGNSA. This CDR3 region has 14 residues.

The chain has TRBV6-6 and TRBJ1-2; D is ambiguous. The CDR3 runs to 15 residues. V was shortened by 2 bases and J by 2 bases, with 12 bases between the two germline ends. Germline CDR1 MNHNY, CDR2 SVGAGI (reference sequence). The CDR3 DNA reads TGTGCCAGCAGTTACACTGCAGCCCAAAACTATGGCTACACCTTC. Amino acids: CASSYTAAQNYGYTF.

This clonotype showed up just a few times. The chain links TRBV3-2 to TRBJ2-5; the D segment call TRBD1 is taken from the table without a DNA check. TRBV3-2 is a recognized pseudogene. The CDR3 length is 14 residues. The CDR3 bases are TGTGCCAGCAGAAACCGGGGCCTACAAGAGACCCAGTACTTC. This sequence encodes CASRNRGLQETQYF.